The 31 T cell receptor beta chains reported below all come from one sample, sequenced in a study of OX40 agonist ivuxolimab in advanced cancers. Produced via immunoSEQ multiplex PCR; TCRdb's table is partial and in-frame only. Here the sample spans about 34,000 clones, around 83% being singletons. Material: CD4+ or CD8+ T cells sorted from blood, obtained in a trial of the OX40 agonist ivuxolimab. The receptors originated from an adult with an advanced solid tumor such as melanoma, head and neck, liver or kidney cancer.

The CDR3: CASSPDPKEPQHF. The CDR3 nucleotides are TGTGCCAGCAGTCCGGACCCAAAGGAGCCCCAGCATTTT. The rearrangement links TRBV28 to TRBJ1-5; unclear D gene. V was pared by 5 bases and J by 8 bases, with 13 bases between. Germline CDR1 MDHEN, CDR2 SYDVKM. The CDR3 length is 13 residues.

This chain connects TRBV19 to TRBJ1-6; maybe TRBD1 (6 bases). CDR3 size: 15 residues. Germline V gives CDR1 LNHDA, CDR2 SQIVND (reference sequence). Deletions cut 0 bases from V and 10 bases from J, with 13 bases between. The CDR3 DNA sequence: TGTGCCAGTAGTATAGATCTACAGGGTGGCTCACCCCTCCACTTT. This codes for CASSIDLQGGSPLHF. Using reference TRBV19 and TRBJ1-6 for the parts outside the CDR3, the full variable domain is DGGITQSPKYLFRKEGQNVTLSCEQNLNHDAMYWYRQDPGQGLRLIYYSQIVNDFQKGDIAEGYSVSREKKESFPLTVTSAQKNPTAFYLCASSIDLQGGSPLHFGNGTRLTVT.

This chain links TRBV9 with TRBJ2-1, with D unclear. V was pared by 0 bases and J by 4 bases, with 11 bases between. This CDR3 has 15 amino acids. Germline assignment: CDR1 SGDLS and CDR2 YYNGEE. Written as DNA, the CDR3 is TGTGCCAGCAGCGTAGTATCGACACCATACAATGAGCAGTTCTTC. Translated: CASSVVSTPYNEQFF.

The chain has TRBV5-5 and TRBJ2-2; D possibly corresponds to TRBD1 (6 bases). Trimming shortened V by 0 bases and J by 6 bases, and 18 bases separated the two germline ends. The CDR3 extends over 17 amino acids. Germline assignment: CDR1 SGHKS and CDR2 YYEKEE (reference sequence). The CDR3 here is CASSLVSVGAGAGELFF. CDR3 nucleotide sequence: TGTGCCAGCAGCTTGGTATCTGTGGGGGCAGGTGCCGGGGAGCTGTTTTTT.

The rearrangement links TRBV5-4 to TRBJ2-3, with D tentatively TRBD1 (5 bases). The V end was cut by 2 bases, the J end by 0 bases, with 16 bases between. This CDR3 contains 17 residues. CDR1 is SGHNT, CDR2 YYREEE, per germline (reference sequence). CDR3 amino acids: CASSFRAAQASTDTQYF. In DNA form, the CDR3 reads TGTGCCAGCAGCTTTAGGGCCGCACAGGCCAGCACAGATACGCAGTATTTT.

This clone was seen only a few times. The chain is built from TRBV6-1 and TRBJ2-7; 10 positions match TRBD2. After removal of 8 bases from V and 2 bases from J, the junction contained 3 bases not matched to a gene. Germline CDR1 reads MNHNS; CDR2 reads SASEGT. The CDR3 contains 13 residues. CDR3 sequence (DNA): TGTGCCAGCGGACTAGCGGATGCCTACGAGCAGTACTTC. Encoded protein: CASGLADAYEQYF.

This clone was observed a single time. CDR3 nucleotides: TGTGCCAGCTCGCCCGACACTAATCAGCCCCAGCATTTT. As protein: CASSPDTNQPQHF. The V and J genes are TRBV18 and TRBJ1-5; D remains ambiguous. V was cut by 6 bases and J by 4 bases, with 10 bases left in between. This CDR3 has 13 amino acids. CDR1 KGHSH and CDR2 LQKENI come from the germline V gene.

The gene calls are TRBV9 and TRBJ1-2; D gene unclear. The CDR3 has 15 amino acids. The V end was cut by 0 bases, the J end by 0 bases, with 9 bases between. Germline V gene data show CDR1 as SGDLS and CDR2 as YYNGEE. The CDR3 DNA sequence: TGTGCCAGCAGCGTAGCCCCGGGAACTAACTATGGCTACACCTTC. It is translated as CASSVAPGTNYGYTF. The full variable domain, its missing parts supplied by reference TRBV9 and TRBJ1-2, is DSGVTQTPKHLITATGQRVTLRCSPRSGDLSVYWYQQSLDQGLQFLIQYYNGEERAKGNILERFSAQQFPDLHSELNLSSLELGDSALYFCASSVAPGTNYGYTFGSGTRLTVV.

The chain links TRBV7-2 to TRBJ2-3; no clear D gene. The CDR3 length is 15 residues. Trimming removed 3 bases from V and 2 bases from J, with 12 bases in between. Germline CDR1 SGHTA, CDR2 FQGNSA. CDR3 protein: CASSFVGSTTDTQYF. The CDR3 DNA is TGTGCCAGCAGCTTCGTCGGCAGTACCACAGATACGCAGTATTTT.

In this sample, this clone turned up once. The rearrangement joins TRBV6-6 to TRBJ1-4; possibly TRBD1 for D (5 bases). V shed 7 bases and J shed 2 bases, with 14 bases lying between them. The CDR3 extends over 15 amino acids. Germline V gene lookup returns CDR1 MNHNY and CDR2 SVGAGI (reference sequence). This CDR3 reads CASNTGGRTNEKLFF. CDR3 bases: TGTGCCAGCAATACAGGAGGCAGGACTAATGAAAAACTGTTTTTT.

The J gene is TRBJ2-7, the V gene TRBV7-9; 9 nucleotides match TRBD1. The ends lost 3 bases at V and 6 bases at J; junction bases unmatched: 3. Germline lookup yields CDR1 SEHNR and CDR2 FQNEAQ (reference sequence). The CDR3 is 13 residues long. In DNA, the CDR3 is TGTGCCAGCAGCTTTACAGGGGGCGGCGAGCAGTACTTC. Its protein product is CASSFTGGGEQYF. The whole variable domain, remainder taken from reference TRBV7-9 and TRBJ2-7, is DTGVSQNPRHKITKRGQNVTFRCDPISEHNRLYWYRQTLGQGPEFLTYFQNEAQLEKSRLLSDRFSAERPKGSFSTLEIQRTEQGDSAMYLCASSFTGGGEQYFGPGTRLTVT.

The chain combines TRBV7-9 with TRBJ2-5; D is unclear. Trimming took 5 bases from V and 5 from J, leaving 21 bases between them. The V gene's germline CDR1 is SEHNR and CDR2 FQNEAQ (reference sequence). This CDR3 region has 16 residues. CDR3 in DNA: TGTGCCAGCAGCCGCCCCCCAGACTTTCTTGGCGAGACCCAGTACTTC. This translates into CASSRPPDFLGETQYF. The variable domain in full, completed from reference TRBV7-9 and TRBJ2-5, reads DTGVSQNPRHKITKRGQNVTFRCDPISEHNRLYWYRQTLGQGPEFLTYFQNEAQLEKSRLLSDRFSAERPKGSFSTLEIQRTEQGDSAMYLCASSRPPDFLGETQYFGPGTRLLVL.

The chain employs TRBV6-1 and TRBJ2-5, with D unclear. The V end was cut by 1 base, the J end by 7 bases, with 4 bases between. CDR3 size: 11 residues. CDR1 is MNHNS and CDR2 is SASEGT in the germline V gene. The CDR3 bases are TGTGCCAGCAGTGAAGGCGGGACCCAGTACTTC. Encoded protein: CASSEGGTQYF.

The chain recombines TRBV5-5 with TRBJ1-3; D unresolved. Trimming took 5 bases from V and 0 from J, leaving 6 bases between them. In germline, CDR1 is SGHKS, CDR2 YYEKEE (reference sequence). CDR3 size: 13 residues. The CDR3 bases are TGTGCCAGCAGACGAGACTCTGGAAACACCATATATTTT. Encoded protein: CASRRDSGNTIYF.

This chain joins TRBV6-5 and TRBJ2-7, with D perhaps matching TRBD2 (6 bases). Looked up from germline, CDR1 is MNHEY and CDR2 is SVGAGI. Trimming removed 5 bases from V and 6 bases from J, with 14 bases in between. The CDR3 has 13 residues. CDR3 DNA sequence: TGTGCCAGCAGTCCTTTCCTAGCGCGCGAGCAGTACTTC. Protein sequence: CASSPFLAREQYF.

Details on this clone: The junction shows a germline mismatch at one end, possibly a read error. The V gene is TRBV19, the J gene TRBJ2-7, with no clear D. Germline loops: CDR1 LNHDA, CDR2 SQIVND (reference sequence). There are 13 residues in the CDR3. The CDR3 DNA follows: TGTGCCAGTGGTATGCCCGAGTGGGACGAGCAGTACTTC. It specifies CASGMPEWDEQYF. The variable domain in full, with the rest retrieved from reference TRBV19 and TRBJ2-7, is DGGITQSPKYLFRKEGQNVTLSCEQNLNHDAMYWYRQDPGQGLRLIYYSQIVNDFQKGDIAEGYSVSREKKESFPLTVTSAQKNPTAFYLCASGMPEWDEQYFGPGTRLTVT.

The CDR3 DNA is TGCGCCAGCAGCTTAAGTGGGGCGGGGGAGCAGTACTTC. It codes for CASSLSGAGEQYF. This sequence joins TRBV5-1 and TRBJ2-7, with D tentatively TRBD2 (6 bases). The CDR3 runs to 13 residues. Germline V lookup: CDR1 SGHRS, CDR2 YFSETQ. V gave up 2 bases and J gave up 7 bases, with 13 bases separating them.

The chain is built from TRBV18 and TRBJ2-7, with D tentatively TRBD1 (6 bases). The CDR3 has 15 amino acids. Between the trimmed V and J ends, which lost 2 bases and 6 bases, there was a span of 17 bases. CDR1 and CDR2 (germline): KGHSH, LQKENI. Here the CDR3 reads CASSPGEQGVSEQYF. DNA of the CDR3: TGTGCCAGCTCACCAGGGGAACAGGGAGTAAGCGAGCAGTACTTC. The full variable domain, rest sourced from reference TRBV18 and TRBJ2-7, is NAGVMQNPRHLVRRRGQEARLRCSPMKGHSHVYWYRQLPEEGLKFMVYLQKENIIDESGMPKERFSAEFPKEGPSILRIQQVVRGDSAAYFCASSPGEQGVSEQYFGPGTRLTVT.

The CDR3 region is CASSAGTGGNSPLHF. The DNA for the CDR3 is TGCGCCAGCAGCGCCGGAACAGGGGGTAATTCACCCCTCCACTTT. This chain connects TRBV5-1 to TRBJ1-6; 8 bases align to TRBD1. Trimming removed 4 bases from V and 6 bases from J; junction bases left unmatched: 6. The CDR3 loop spans 15 amino acids. In germline, CDR1 is SGHRS, CDR2 YFSETQ. Full variable domain (outside the CDR3, taken from reference TRBV5-1 and TRBJ1-6): KAGVTQTPRYLIKTRGQQVTLSCSPISGHRSVSWYQQTPGQGLQFLFEYFSETQRNKGNFPGRFSGRQFSNSRSEMNVSTLELGDSALYLCASSAGTGGNSPLHFGNGTRLTVT.

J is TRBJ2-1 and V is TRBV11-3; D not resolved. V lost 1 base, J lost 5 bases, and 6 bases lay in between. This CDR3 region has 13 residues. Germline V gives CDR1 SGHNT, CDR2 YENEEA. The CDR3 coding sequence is TGTGCCAGCAGCTTAGCCGGAGACAATGAGCAGTTCTTC. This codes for CASSLAGDNEQFF.

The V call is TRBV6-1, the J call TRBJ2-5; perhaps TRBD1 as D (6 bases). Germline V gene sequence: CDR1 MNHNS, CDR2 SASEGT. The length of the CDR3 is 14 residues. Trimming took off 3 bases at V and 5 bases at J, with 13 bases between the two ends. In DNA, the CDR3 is TGTGCCAGCAGTGAGCAGGGGTTAGAGGAGACCCAGTACTTC. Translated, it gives CASSEQGLEETQYF.

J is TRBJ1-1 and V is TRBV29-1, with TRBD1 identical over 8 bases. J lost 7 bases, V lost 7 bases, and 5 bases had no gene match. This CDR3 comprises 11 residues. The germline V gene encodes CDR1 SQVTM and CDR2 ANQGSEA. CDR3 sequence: CSADRGGEAFF. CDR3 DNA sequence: TGCAGCGCCGACAGGGGTGGTGAAGCTTTCTTT.

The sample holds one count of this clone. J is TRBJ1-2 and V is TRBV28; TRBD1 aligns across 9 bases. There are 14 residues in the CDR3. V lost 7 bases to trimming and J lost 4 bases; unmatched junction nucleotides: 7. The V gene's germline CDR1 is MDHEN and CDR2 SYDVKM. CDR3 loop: CASNQQGAFYGYTF. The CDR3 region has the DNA TGTGCCAGCAACCAACAGGGGGCATTCTATGGCTACACCTTC.

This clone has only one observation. CDR3 amino acids: CASSDGGVNQPQHF. CDR3 coding DNA: TGTGCCAGCAGCGATGGGGGGGTCAATCAGCCCCAGCATTTT. The chain combines TRBV9 with TRBJ1-5; weak D call: TRBD1 (5 bases). Deletions cut 3 bases from V and 3 bases from J, with 10 bases between. This CDR3 contains 14 residues. Germline V gives CDR1 SGDLS, CDR2 YYNGEE. Using reference TRBV9 and TRBJ1-5 for the parts outside the CDR3, the full variable domain is DSGVTQTPKHLITATGQRVTLRCSPRSGDLSVYWYQQSLDQGLQFLIQYYNGEERAKGNILERFSAQQFPDLHSELNLSSLELGDSALYFCASSDGGVNQPQHFGDGTRLSIL.

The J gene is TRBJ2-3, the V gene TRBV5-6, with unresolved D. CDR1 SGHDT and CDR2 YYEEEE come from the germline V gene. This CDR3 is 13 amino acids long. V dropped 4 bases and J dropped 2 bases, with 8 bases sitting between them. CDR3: CASSTGFTDTQYF. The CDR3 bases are TGTGCCAGCAGCACCGGGTTCACAGATACGCAGTATTTT.

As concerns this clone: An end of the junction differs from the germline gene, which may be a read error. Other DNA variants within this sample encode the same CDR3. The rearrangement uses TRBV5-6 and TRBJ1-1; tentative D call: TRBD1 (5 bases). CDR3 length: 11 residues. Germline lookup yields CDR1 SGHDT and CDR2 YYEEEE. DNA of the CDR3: TGTGCCAGCAGCTTTGGGACTGAAGCTTTCTTC. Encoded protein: CASSFGTEAFF.

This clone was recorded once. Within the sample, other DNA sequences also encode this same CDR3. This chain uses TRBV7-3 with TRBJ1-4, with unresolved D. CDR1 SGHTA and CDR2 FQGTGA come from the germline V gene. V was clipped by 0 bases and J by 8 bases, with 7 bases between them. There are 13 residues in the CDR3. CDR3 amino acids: CASSLTAGEKLFF. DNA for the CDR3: TGTGCCAGCAGCTTAACGGCAGGAGAAAAACTGTTTTTT.

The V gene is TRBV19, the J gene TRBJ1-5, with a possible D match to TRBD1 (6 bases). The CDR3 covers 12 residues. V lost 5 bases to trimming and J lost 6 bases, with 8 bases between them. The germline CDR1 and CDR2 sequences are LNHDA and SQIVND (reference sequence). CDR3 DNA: TGTGCCAGTAGTCAACAGGGTCAGCCCCAGCATTTT. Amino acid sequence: CASSQQGQPQHF.

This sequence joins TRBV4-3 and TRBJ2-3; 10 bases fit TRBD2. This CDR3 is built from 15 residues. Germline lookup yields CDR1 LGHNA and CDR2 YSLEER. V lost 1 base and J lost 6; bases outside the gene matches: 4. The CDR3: CASSQGASGSDTQYF. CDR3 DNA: TGCGCCAGCAGCCAAGGAGCTAGCGGGAGTGATACGCAGTATTTT.

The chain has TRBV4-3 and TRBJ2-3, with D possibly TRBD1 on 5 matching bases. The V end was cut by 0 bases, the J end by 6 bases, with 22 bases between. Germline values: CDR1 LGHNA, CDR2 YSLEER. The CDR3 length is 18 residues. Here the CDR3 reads CASSQDHRVGTPGDTQYF. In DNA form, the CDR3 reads TGCGCCAGCAGCCAAGATCATCGCGTAGGCACCCCAGGGGATACGCAGTATTTT.

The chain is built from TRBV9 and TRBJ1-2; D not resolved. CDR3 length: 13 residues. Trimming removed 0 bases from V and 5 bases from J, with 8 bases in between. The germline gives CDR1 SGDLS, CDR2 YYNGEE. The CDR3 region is CASSVEDAYGYTF. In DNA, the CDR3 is TGTGCCAGCAGCGTAGAGGATGCGTATGGCTACACCTTC. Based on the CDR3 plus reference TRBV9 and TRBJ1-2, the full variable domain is DSGVTQTPKHLITATGQRVTLRCSPRSGDLSVYWYQQSLDQGLQFLIQYYNGEERAKGNILERFSAQQFPDLHSELNLSSLELGDSALYFCASSVEDAYGYTFGSGTRLTVV.